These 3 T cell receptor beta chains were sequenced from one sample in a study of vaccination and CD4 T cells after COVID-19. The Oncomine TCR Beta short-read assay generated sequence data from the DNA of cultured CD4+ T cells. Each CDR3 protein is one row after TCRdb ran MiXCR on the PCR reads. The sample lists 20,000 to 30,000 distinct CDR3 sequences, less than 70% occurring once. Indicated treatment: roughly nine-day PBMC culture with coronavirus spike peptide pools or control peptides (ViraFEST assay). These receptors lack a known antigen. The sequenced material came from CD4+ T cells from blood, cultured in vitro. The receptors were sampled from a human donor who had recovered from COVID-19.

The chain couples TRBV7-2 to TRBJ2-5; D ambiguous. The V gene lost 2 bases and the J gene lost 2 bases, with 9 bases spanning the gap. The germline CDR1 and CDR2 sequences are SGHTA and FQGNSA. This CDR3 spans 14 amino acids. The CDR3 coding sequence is TGTGCCAGCAGCTTATCGGCAGCGCAAGAGACCCAGTACTTC. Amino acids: CASSLSAAQETQYF.

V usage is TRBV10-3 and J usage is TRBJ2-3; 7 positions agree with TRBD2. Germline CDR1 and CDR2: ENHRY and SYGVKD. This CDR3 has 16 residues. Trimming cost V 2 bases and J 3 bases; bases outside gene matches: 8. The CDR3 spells CAISEPGRERTDTQYF. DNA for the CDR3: TGTGCCATCAGTGAGCCCGGGCGGGAGAGGACAGATACGCAGTATTTT.

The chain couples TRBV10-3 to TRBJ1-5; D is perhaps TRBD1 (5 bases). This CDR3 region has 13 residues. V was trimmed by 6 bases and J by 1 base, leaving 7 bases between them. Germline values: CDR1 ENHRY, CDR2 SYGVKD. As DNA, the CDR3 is TGTGCCATCAGCGGGGCGAGCAATCAGCCCCAGCATTTT. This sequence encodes CAISGASNQPQHF.